The present T cell receptor (beta chain) was sequenced within a study of blood T cell repertoires in COVID-19 (dated by TCRdb to 2020 to 2022). For the wider study: Samples covering the acute and convalescent phases of COVID-19 were provided by collaborators in the United States, Italy and Spain. The prospective study material was composed of cDNA or gDNA derived from T cells, B-cell-depleted T cells, or PBMCs. Deeply sampled blood TCRbeta repertoires from subjects exposed to, actively infected with, or recovered from COVID-19 were included in the dataset. The repertoires were released in a freely available public database meant as a resource for research on the immune response to SARS-CoV-2. Samples came from the ongoing ImmuneRACE study (first 160 participants) plus 1,254 subjects from 6 global collaborators. A de-identified subject ID, COVID-19 status, age in years and sex were almost always included in the sample metadata. Where HLA class I and class II types were available, the types were taken from metadata supplied by the sample provider, not from assay-based typing. Broad study findings and their caveats: The amount of clinical and demographic metadata varied by source and participant and was provided uncurated.

With regard to this clone: Its antigen has not been determined. The record has no base qualities; no much larger clone is one base away.

Participants in the prospective study were aged about 18 to 95 years, lived in about two dozen United States geographic areas, and enrolled through a virtual design. In the prospective study, participants were assigned to cohorts based on the clinical history participants reported in a screening survey and a study questionnaire. Exposed participants were defined as having been in contact with someone with a PCR-confirmed or clinician-diagnosed COVID-19 case within 2 weeks of study entry. Mobile phlebotomists in the prospective study collected whole blood, serum and a nasopharyngeal or oropharyngeal swab from every participant. Prospective study participants could optionally give additional blood draws and questionnaires over an approximately 2-month period. Before DNA extraction, prospective study blood samples were shipped either frozen or at room temperature. The CDR1 and CDR2 encoded by the germline V gene (reference sequence) are GTSNPN and SVGIG. The CDR3 starts with the cysteine, ends with the phenylalanine, and has 18 residues. Of all the DNA, just the CDR3 is kept, 54 bases in frame from base 1. V sheds 0 bases and J sheds 0 bases, leaving 15 bases between their ends.

The immunoSEQ Assay, a bias-controlled multiplex PCR, was used to amplify TCRbeta CDR3 regions from genomic DNA. Turning to the authors' computational methods: The number of nucleated cells in each sample was estimated from the amplification of reference gene primers within the assay. To quantify the absolute abundance of each unique TCRbeta CDR3 rearrangement, sequence reads were collapsed and filtered. Productive Simpson clonality was computed per sample as the square root of Simpson's diversity index over productive rearrangements. This immuneACCESS table, as held by TCRdb, lists in-frame sequences with V and J called but not all clones. Of the missing ones, under half trace to an unresolved V gene in checked studies; the others have no known cause. That table supplies the V and J calls and clone size; D and trimming were determined from the DNA. Recorded for this sample are 250,000 to 300,000 clones; about four fifths of them occurred a single time. About 5% of the sample rests with the top ten.

This sequence was found in a man aged 35 to 55 who had been exposed to COVID-19. Source material: PBMCs or T cells enriched from blood (not recorded which). The rearranged chain carries TRBV30 and TRBJ1-6; the D gene is unclear. The CDR3 protein: CAWSVLPPGSSYNSPLHF. The sequenced DNA: TGTGCCTGGAGTGTACTACCGCCCGGGAGCTCCTATAATTCACCCCTCCACTTT. Joined to the reference TRBV30 and TRBJ1-6 proteins, this CDR3 gives the full variable domain: SQTIHQWPATLVQPVGSPLSLECTVEGTSNPNLYWYRQAAGRGLQLLFYSVGIGQISSEVPQNLSASRPQDRQFILSSKKLLLSDSGFYLCAWSVLPPGSSYNSPLHFGNGTRLTVT.